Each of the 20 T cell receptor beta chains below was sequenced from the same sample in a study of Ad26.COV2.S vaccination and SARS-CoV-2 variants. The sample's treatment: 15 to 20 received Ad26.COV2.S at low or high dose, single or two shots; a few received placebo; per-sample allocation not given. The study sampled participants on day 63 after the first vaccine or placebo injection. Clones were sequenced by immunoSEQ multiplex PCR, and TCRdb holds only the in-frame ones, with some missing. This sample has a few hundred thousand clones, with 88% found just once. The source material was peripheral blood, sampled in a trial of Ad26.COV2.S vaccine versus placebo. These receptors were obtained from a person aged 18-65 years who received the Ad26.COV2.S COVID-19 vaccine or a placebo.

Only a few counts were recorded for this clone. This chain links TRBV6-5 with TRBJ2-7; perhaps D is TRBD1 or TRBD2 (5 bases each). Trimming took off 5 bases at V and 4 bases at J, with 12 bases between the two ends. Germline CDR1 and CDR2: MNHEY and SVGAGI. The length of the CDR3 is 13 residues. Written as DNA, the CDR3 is TGTGCCAGCAGTACCAGGGACCTTTACGAGCAGTACTTC. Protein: CASSTRDLYEQYF.

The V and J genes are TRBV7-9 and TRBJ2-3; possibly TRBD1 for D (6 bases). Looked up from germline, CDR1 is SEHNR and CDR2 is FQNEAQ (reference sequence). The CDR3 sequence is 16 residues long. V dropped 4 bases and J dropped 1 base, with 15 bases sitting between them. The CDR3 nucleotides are TGTGCCAGCAGCTACACCACAGGGTTGGGCACAGATACGCAGTATTTT. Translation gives CASSYTTGLGTDTQYF.

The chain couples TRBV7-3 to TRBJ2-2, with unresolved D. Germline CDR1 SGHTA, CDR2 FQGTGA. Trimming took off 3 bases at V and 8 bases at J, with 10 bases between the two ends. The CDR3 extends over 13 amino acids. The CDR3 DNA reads TGTGCCAGCAGCTTTTATGGGTATGGGGAGCTGTTTTTT. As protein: CASSFYGYGELFF.

DNA for the CDR3: TGTGCCAGCAGTATGGCGGGGGGGCCGTTAAATGAGCAGTTCTTC. It translates to CASSMAGGPLNEQFF. The chain recombines TRBV27 with TRBJ2-1; 9 nucleotides align to TRBD2. Germline V gene lookup returns CDR1 MNHEY and CDR2 SMNVEV (reference sequence). Losses at the gene ends were 5 bases for V and 7 bases for J; bases not matched to a gene: 9. This CDR3 spans 15 amino acids.

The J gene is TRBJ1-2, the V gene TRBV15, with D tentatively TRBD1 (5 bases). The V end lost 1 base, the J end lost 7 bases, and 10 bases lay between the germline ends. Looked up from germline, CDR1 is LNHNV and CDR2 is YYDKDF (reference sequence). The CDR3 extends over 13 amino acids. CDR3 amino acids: CATSRGGEGGYTF. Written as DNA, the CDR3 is TGTGCCACCAGCAGAGGGGGGGAAGGTGGCTACACCTTC.

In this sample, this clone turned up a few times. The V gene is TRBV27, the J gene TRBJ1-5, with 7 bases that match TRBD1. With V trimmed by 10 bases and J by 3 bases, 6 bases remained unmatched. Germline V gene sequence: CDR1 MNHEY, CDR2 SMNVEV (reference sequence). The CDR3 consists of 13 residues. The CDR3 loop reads CATSGQYNQPQHF. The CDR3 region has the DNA TGTGCCACCTCGGGACAGTACAATCAGCCCCAGCATTTT.

CDR3 in DNA: TGTGCCAGCAGCTTACAAGTCGGACAGCAGTACGAGCAGTACTTC. The encoded protein is CASSLQVGQQYEQYF. The V call is TRBV7-6, the J call TRBJ2-7; weak D call: TRBD1 (6 bases). The V gene's germline CDR1 is SGHVS and CDR2 FNYEAQ. The CDR3 spans 15 residues. V was shortened by 2 bases and J by 4 bases, with 15 bases between the two germline ends. Full variable domain (rest looked up from reference TRBV7-6 and TRBJ2-7): GAGVSQSPRYKVTKRGQDVALRCDPISGHVSLYWYRQALGQGPEFLTYFNYEAQQDKSGLPNDRFSAERPEGSISTLTIQRTEQRDSAMYRCASSLQVGQQYEQYFGPGTRLTVT.

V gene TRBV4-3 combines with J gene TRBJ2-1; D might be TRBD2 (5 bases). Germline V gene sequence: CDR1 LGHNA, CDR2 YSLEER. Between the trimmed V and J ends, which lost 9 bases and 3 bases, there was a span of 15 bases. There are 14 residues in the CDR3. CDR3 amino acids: CASCDYIGYNEQFF. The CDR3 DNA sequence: TGCGCCAGTTGTGACTACATAGGCTACAATGAGCAGTTCTTC.

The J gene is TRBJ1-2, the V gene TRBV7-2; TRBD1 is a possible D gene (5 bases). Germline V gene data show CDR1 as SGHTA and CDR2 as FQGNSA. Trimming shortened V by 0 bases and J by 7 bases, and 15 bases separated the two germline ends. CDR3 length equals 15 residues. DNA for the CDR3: TGTGCCAGCAGCTTAGCGTTGTTGGGGCGAGGTGGCTACACCTTC. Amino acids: CASSLALLGRGGYTF.

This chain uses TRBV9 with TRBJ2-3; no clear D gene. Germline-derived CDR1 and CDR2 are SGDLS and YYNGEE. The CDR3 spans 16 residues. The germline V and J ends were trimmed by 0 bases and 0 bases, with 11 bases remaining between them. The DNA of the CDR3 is TGTGCCAGCAGCGTAGGGGCCCGATTGAGCACAGATACGCAGTATTTT. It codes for CASSVGARLSTDTQYF. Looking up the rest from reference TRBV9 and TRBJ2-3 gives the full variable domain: DSGVTQTPKHLITATGQRVTLRCSPRSGDLSVYWYQQSLDQGLQFLIQYYNGEERAKGNILERFSAQQFPDLHSELNLSSLELGDSALYFCASSVGARLSTDTQYFGPGTRLTVL.

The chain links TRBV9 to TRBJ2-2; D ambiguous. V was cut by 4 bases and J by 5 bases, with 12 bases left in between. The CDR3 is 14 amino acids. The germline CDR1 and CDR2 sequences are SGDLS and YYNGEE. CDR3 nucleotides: TGTGCCAGCAGCCCAGCCCCCGGGACCGGGGAGCTGTTTTTT. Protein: CASSPAPGTGELFF. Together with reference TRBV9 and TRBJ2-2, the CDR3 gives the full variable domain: DSGVTQTPKHLITATGQRVTLRCSPRSGDLSVYWYQQSLDQGLQFLIQYYNGEERAKGNILERFSAQQFPDLHSELNLSSLELGDSALYFCASSPAPGTGELFFGEGSRLTVL.

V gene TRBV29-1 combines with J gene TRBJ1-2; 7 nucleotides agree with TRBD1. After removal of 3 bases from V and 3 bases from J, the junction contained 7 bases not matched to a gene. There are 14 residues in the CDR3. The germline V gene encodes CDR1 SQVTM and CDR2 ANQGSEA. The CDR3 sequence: CSVDPRGADYGYTF. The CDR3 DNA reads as TGCAGCGTTGACCCCAGGGGGGCTGACTATGGCTACACCTTC.

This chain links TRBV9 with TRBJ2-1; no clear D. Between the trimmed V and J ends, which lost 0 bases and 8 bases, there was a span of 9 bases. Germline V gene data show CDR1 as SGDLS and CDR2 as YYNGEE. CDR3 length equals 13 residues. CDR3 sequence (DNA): TGTGCCAGCAGCGTAGATCGAGCCTATGAGCAGTTCTTC. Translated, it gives CASSVDRAYEQFF.

CDR3 nucleotide sequence: TGTGCCAGCAGCTTAGGCCAGGGGAACACCATATATTTT. This encodes CASSLGQGNTIYF. The genes are TRBV7-3 and TRBJ1-3, with a tentative D call TRBD1 (6 bases). This CDR3 spans 13 amino acids. Germline-derived CDR1 and CDR2 are SGHTA and FQGTGA. The ends were cut back, 2 bases at V and 7 bases at J, with 9 bases in the middle.

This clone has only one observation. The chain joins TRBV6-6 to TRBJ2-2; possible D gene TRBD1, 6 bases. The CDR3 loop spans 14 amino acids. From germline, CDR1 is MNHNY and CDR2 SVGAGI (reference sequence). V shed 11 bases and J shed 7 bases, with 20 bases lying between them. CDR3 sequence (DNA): TGTGCCGCCAGAGCGGTCTTAGGGGGCGGGGAGCTGTTTTTT. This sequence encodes CAARAVLGGGELFF.

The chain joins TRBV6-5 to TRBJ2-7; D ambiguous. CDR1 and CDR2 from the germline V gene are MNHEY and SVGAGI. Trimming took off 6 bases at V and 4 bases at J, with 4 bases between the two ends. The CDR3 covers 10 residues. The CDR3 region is CASSMYEQYF. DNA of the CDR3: TGTGCCAGCAGCATGTACGAGCAGTACTTC.

The CDR3 spells CASSHKGTAIQETQYF. The CDR3 coding sequence is TGTGCCAGCAGCCACAAAGGGACAGCTATCCAAGAGACCCAGTACTTC. The chain has TRBV11-2 and TRBJ2-5, with 7 bases fitting TRBD1. The germline CDR1 and CDR2 sequences are SGHAT and FQNNGV. V shed 5 bases, J shed 1 base, and the junction held 10 bases outside the gene matches. The CDR3 has 16 amino acids.

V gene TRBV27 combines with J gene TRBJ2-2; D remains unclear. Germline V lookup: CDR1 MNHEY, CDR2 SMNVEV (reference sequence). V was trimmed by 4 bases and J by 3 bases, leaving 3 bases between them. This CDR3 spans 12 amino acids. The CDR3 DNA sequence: TGTGCCAGCAGTTCTCACACCGGGGAGCTGTTTTTT. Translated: CASSSHTGELFF.

DNA of the CDR3: TGTGCCAGCAGCTTAAGCGGGGATAATTCACCCCTCCACTTT. Amino acid sequence: CASSLSGDNSPLHF. The chain carries TRBV7-3 and TRBJ1-6; no clear D gene. CDR1 and CDR2 from the germline V gene are SGHTA and FQGTGA. The V end lost 1 base, the J end lost 5 bases, and 6 bases lay between the germline ends. This CDR3 has 14 amino acids. Full variable domain (remainder filled in from reference TRBV7-3 and TRBJ1-6): GAGVSQTPSNKVTEKGKYVELRCDPISGHTALYWYRQSLGQGPEFLIYFQGTGAADDSGLPNDRFFAVRPEGSVSTLKIQRTERGDSAVYLCASSLSGDNSPLHFGNGTRLTVT.

The CDR3 is CASSEVGTATDTQYF. DNA for the CDR3: TGTGCCAGCAGTGAGGTGGGGACTGCCACAGATACGCAGTATTTT. The V and J genes are TRBV6-4 and TRBJ2-3; possible D gene TRBD2, 6 bases. The CDR3 runs to 15 residues. Germline V gene data show CDR1 as MRHNA and CDR2 as SNTAGT. Trimming took off 3 bases at V and 2 bases at J, with 12 bases between the two ends.